This entry features one T cell receptor (beta chain) sequence. The data stem from a study of blood T cell repertoires in COVID-19. This CDR3 is 12 amino acids long. The germline V gene has CDR1 MNHEY and CDR2 SMNVEV (reference sequence). Unmatched junction bases numbered 7, after V lost 10 bases and J lost 4 bases. Sequencing was performed with immunoSEQ multiplex PCR; in TCRdb, only in-frame clones are kept and a portion is missing. The sample holds 220,000 or so clones; roughly 80% are singletons and the top ten take 1.3%. The clonotype comes from a woman between 40 and 55 years old with acute COVID-19. The source material was PBMCs or T cells enriched from blood (not recorded which). The chain combines TRBV27 with TRBJ2-7; 7 bases agree with TRBD1. The CDR3 loop reads CATRDSLYEQYF. As DNA, the CDR3 is TGTGCCACTCGGGACAGCCTGTACGAGCAGTACTTC.